The entry below describes one T cell receptor (beta chain). Its antigen is currently not known. No qualities accompany the bases; no much larger clone lies one base away. CD8 naive samples were CD45RO-negative cells positively selected for CCR7, giving a CD45RA+CCR7+ population that excluded TemRA cells. Donors were healthy HIV-negative adults with no recently reported acute infections or vaccinations. Only Caucasian adults living in Nashville, Tennessee, USA were represented among the donors. Blood was collected by leukapheresis, and PBMCs were isolated by Ficoll-Histopaque density gradient centrifugation and then cryopreserved in liquid nitrogen vapor phase. Analytical flow cytometry was used to check the purity and quantity of each magnetically sorted T cell population. Each sorted fraction had its genomic DNA isolated and then quantified by UV absorbance on a Nanodrop 2000c. These data come from a study of shared clonotypes between healthy human individuals (dated by TCRdb to 2019 to 2021). For context, the study as a whole: A couple of women and a few men aged 18 to 49 years were included in the cohort. Per donor, leukapheresis produced somewhere between about 0.9 and 10 billion PBMCs. Different laboratories and diverse techniques were used to prepare libraries and sequence TCR repertoires, to increase sequencing depth and limit assay-specific biases. For each donor, three plates each were used for CD4 naive and CD4 memory, two plates were used for CD8 naive, and one plate was used for CD8 memory. To estimate repertoire size and how much clonotype sharing occurs between individuals, the study deeply sequenced the blood TCR repertoires of several healthy adults. Results the study describes overall, beyond this receptor: Based on pairwise subsampling, the degree of clonotype sharing among donors was expected to be affected by sequencing depth. Rarefaction of sorted-subset datasets indicated incomplete sequencing despite the large sequencing depth. Across a handful of donors, around 5.4% of naive CD4, roughly 3.8% of naive CD8, under 2.5% of memory CD4, and about 0.4% of memory CD8 clonotypes were shared. Because the study included only a small number of donors, the genetic and exposure-history diversity represented was limited. Sampling was limited to blood, and TCR repertoires in tissue likely differ from TCR repertoires in blood. Compared with non-shared clonotypes, clonotypes shared by all four sorted-subset donors had higher generation probabilities. Larger estimated clonotype richness was generally found for naive subsets than for memory subsets.

The CDR3 runs 16 amino acids, cysteine and phenylalanine included. Solely the CDR3 DNA is kept, with 48 bases framed from the first base. V sheds 1 base and J sheds 2 bases, leaving 14 bases between their ends. CDR1 and CDR2, per the germline V gene (reference sequence), are MNHEY and SMNVEV. TCR CDR3 regions were amplified from genomic DNA by multiplex PCR using the deep immunoSEQ assay. Extracted genomic DNA from each cell subset was distributed evenly across all wells of several immunoSEQ 96-well plates, and each plate was treated as a replicate. For sorted subsets, around 200 ng genomic DNA, equal to 30,000 to 35,000 T cell genomes, was loaded into each replicate PCR. Purified libraries were measured with a Qubit 3.0 fluorometer, size-checked on a Bioanalyzer 2100, and measured again with the KAPA Library Quantification kit. Every immunoSEQ 96-well plate was sequenced on a separate single-read 150-cycle Illumina NextSeq 550 flow cell. Per the authors' processing: Because the immunoSEQ output included only junctional sequences and no quality scores, the filtering could not be the same as the filtering used for full-length reads. To assign V/J genes and CDR3, sequences were annotated against IMGT germline references using PyIR, a Python wrapper for IgBLAST v1.9. Reads were removed for weak V/J assignments (E-value above 1e-6), missing CDR3, stop codons, out-of-frame junctions, or ambiguous translated residues. V3J clonotypes were defined as sequences sharing the same inferred V gene, J gene, and CDR3 amino acid sequence. The percentage overlap between two repertoires was calculated by dividing the number of shared unique clonotypes by the size of the smaller repertoire. Repertoire richness was assessed with RTK rarefaction, the Chao1 estimator, and Recon v2.1 estimates of unobserved clonotypes. Generation probabilities were computed with OLGA for all TCRbeta clonotypes obtained by the gDNA method from a handful of donors. TCRdb mirrors the immuneACCESS table, restricted to in-frame sequences. Some clones are absent from its copies; in checked studies, under half trace to an unresolved V gene, and the reason for the others is unknown. Clonal size and the V and J genes are those of that table, whereas D and trimming came from the DNA. The sample yields 550,000 to 650,000 clones; about 96% were counted once. Clones ranked in the top ten supply approximately 0.1% of the sample.

Sequenced: naive CD8+ T cells sorted from blood. Sample cell subset or site, as interpreted from the label and publication: CD45RA+CCR7+. Here the chain combines TRBV27 and TRBJ2-5; the D gene is perhaps TRBD1, on 5 matching bases. The origin of this receptor is a woman between 25 and 40 years old in good health. The bases are TGTGCCAGCAGTTTATGGGGCGGTCTACAGCAAGAGACCCAGTACTTC. The translation is CASSLWGGLQQETQYF.